This T cell receptor (beta chain) emerged from a study of cytomegalovirus exposure and HLA in healthy donors (dated by TCRdb to 2015 to 2018). About the full investigation: According to an earlier analysis of several hundred of the donors, about 179 million T cells yielded 120 million or so unique TCR beta sequences and around 280 Gb of sequence data. An early release that covered some 640 HLA-typed donors contained approximately 300 gigabases of sequencing data and some 87 million unique TCR sequences. Among the roughly 400 genotyped donors, more than 70% belonged to the genetic ancestry cluster associated with self-reported Caucasian donors. The study was designed to test whether signatures of past pathogen exposure could be identified by cataloging public T cell receptors. Using immunosequencing, the study profiled T cell repertoires from some 670 subjects and related those repertoires to cytomegalovirus serostatus. Along with the approximately 700-subject first cohort, a separate validation cohort of over a hundred different subjects was used. To predict cytomegalovirus infection status, the study combined high-throughput TCR immunosequencing, statistical association of individual TCRs with disease status, and machine learning. To study patterns of TCR occurrence, a later analysis re-analyzed previously published TCR beta repertoires from around 700 donors and added high-resolution HLA genotyping. Rather than drawing on any new phenotypic data, the later analysis identified candidate immune exposures from TCR beta sequences and the way those sequences occurred across donors. In an earlier analysis of 500 to 650 of the donors, high-throughput TCR beta sequencing was used to judge whether each TCR beta V gene segment behaved as functional or pseudogenic. Donor age, sex, ethnicity and CMV serostatus were compiled alongside the repertoire data. A later genetic analysis used genome-wide SNP genotypes for about 65% of the roughly 700 donors, treating that subset as a discovery cohort. All discovery cohort repertoires had been generated using a single sequencing platform. HLA typing covered class I and class II loci at four-digit resolution. Typing coverage differed by locus: A, B, C, DRB1 and DQB1 were typed in roughly 629-640 donors, DQA1 in approximately 520, DPA1 in around 580, and DPB1 in 450 to 490. Four to six DR-DQ haplotypes were handled as single units for association and clustering because linkage in the cohort was strong. Among several hundred genotyped donors of the cohort, an average of approximately 240,000 unique TCR beta nucleotide sequences was sequenced per donor, of which approximately 19% were non-productive. Results and caveats for the whole study, not just this receptor: Correlated functional status among segregating V segments might reflect linkage disequilibrium, but an unknown experimental factor could not be ruled out. Only TCR beta chains were sequenced in this cohort, and the absence of alpha or paired-chain data limited detectable features. The study gave a list of under 200 TCR beta chains associated with cytomegalovirus. According to a later genetic analysis, donors in an Asian-associated ancestry cluster had fewer N-insertions in productive TCRs than the approximately 690-donor mean. It was suggested by the authors that the approach could potentially be generalized to other disease states and immunological phenotypes. Most TCR sequences were seen in very few donors, while some public TCRs were found in many individuals. In both the original and validation cohorts, the classifier was reported to diagnose cytomegalovirus status with high specificity and sensitivity. HLA typing was unavailable for some donors at each locus, so association tests used only the typed subset. In a later analysis, several top co-occurrence clusters were reported to appear linked to parvovirus B19, influenza, CMV and Epstein-Barr virus. The earlier analysis of about 600 of the donors excluded 15 to 20 rarely observed V segments, including chromosome 9 orphons, because counts were too low. Broadly in line with IMGT annotations, most TCR beta V segments showed up in productive rearrangements about 87% or about 30% of the time in an earlier analysis of several hundred of the donors. Sequencing depth was assumed to be roughly uniform across donors in the presence/absence analyses, though that assumption may not hold. A further reported finding was that TCR beta sequences accurately predicted the HLA-A and HLA-B alleles for most subjects in the first cohort. Immune exposure information for the cohort was limited to CMV serostatus. Assigning TCR associations to individual alleles was difficult when HLA alleles, especially DR and DQ, strongly co-occurred. A later genetic analysis associated a missense DCLRE1C variant with V-gene and J-gene trimming of TCR beta chains, and an independent cohort replicated the association. A later analysis found that TCR association rates varied across HLA loci, with DRB1 alleles showing the most associated TCRs and HLA-C alleles the fewest. A later analysis associated about 17,000 TCR beta sequences with specific HLA alleles at a false discovery rate of 0.05. A later analysis found that most CMV-associated TCR beta chains appeared HLA-restricted, with HLA associations seemingly driven largely by CMV exposure. The sequencing pipeline was judged likely to have produced a cluster of highly shared sequence variants as a technical artifact. In a later analysis, HLA-associated TCR beta chains were found to be more clonally expanded and to have lower generation probabilities than equally common non-associated chains. Three of the identified cytomegalovirus-associated TCR beta chains were confirmed in vitro to be specific for cytomegalovirus antigens.

As regards this clone: No antigen is known for it. Qualities for individual bases were not recorded, and no much larger clone is one base off.

Library method: the immunoSEQ multiplex PCR assay. The multiplex PCR relied on a mix of 60 forward primers for TCR Vbeta segments and 13 reverse primers for TCR Jbeta segments. A multiplex PCR assay on genomic DNA amplified the CDR3 region of rearranged TCR beta genes. The amplified TCR beta libraries were sequenced on the Illumina HiSeq System as 87-base-pair reads. On the study's bioinformatics: A later analysis tallied 75 million to 95 million unique TCR beta chains across the approximately 670 repertoires, and some 10 million of those chains were shared by two or more donors. Raw reads were error-corrected and collapsed into unique sequences with a nearest-neighbor algorithm that merged closely related sequences to remove PCR and sequencing errors. To assign V, D and J gene segments, CDR3 sequences were aligned to IMGT reference sequences. For a sequence to be retained, at least a six-nucleotide match to both a V gene segment and a J gene segment was required. A rearrangement was called productive if the CDR3 had no stop codons and remained in frame with V and J, and every other rearrangement was called non-productive. Following IMGT convention, CDR3 was defined as the stretch from the second conserved V-encoded cysteine up to the conserved J-encoded phenylalanine. The earlier analysis of about 610 of the donors excluded sequences that lacked an unambiguous match to a single V gene segment. In an earlier analysis of a few hundred of the donors, V segments were called functional above 56.7% productive rearrangements and were called segregating when the between-donor standard deviation exceeded 5%. A statistical classification framework was built to diagnose cytomegalovirus status from the catalog of TCR beta chain sequences. In a later analysis, TCR nucleotide sequences were compared against IMGT/GENE-DB human TR gene sequences so that V and J genes could be assigned. Using the TCRdist pipeline, a later analysis assigned CDR3 sequences along with most-parsimonious VDJ recombination scenarios. In a later analysis, each TCR beta chain was defined by its CDR3 amino acid sequence together with its V-gene family, and reads without a unique V-gene family were excluded. As a way to deal with suspected cross-contamination and a sequencing artifact, a later analysis dropped more than 500 nucleotide sequences that were highly shared and had low generation probability. In a later analysis, a clonal expansion index was calculated for each public chain from normalized within-repertoire ranks of inferred template counts. Generation probabilities in a later analysis came from a VDJ recombination model fitted to out-of-frame rearrangements, and those results were checked against IGoR. A later analysis scored TCR-TCR, TCR-HLA and TCR-CMV co-occurrence with hypergeometric tests, applying a repertoire-size bias correction to TCR pairs. A later analysis estimated false discovery rates by permuting HLA or CMV assignments 20 times. A later analysis grouped co-occurring TCRs with DBSCAN, adding TCRdist sequence similarity when clustering within HLA-allele-positive subsets. Repertoires with fewer than 30,000 or more than 120,000 public chains, plus five repertoires with anomalous nucleotide sharing, were excluded from co-occurrence clustering. The immuneACCESS repertoire file appears here via TCRdb, limited to in-frame rearrangements. These files lack a portion of the clones; in checked studies, under half of the deficit traces to unresolved V genes, and the cause of the others is not known. The D gene and trimming were derived from the DNA, and the V and J assignments and clone size from that table. The sample has roughly 100,000 clones on record, approximately 80% of them singletons. The ten largest make up around 3% of the sample.

The cohort comprised some 680 healthy bone marrow donors. At the time of sampling, every cohort member was nominally healthy, though immune exposures that went unrecorded were likely present. The donor was CMV seropositive and belonged to the group of a few hundred seropositive cohort members. Every donor gave a peripheral blood sample, and the peripheral blood mononuclear cells from that sample were used for TCR beta sequencing. Genomic DNA extraction from the blood cell samples was performed with the Qiagen DNeasy Blood Extraction Kit. The sample comprised PBMCs. The sequence was obtained from a male donor in good health and CMV-seropositive.

The DNA reads as follows: TGCAGCGTTGAAGGGGACAGAACACATGGCTACACCTTC. This is translated as CSVEGDRTHGYTF. The chain was built from TRBV29-1 and TRBJ1-2, with 7 middle bases fitting TRBD1. CDR1 and CDR2, per the germline V gene, are SQVTM and ANQGSEA. The germline V and J ends show losses of 1 base and 6 bases respectively, and no gene match explains 5 bases of the junction. CDR3 length: 13 amino acids, cysteine to phenylalanine. Kept here is only the CDR3 DNA, which spans 39 bases and is read in frame from base 1.